This T cell receptor beta chain was sequenced for a study of blood T cell repertoires in COVID-19. The protocol was immunoSEQ multiplex PCR, while the TCRdb copy is restricted to in-frame clones and leaves out a portion. The sample carries some 300,000 clones, 85% to 90% recorded once. Germline values: CDR1 SGHTA, CDR2 FQGNSA. Unmatched junction bases numbered 4, after V lost 6 bases and J lost 0 bases. CDR3 size: 15 residues. V usage is TRBV7-2 and J usage is TRBJ1-4, with 7 bases identical to TRBD1. The specimen was PBMCs or T cells enriched from blood (not recorded which). The source of this sequence is a woman aged 25-40 years who had recovered from COVID-19. CDR3 region: CASRVTGSTNEKLFF. The CDR3 coding sequence is TGTGCCAGCAGGGTGACAGGGTCAACTAATGAAAAACTGTTTTTT.